This T cell receptor beta chain was documented in a study of blood T cell repertoires in COVID-19. The overall study: Whether acute or convalescent, the COVID-19 samples came from the United States, Italy and Spain. The cDNA or gDNA used as material had been derived from T cells, B-cell-depleted T cells, or PBMCs.

This CDR3 is built from 13 residues. CDR1 is KGHDR, CDR2 SFDVKD, per germline. The V segment lost 8 bases and the J segment 6 bases; nucleotides outside the gene matches: 5. Here immunoSEQ multiplex PCR was the method, and the copy in TCRdb shows in-frame clones only, minus some. The sample has over 250,000 clones, 89% seen once. Participant ages covered about 18 to 89 years across 25 or so US areas. Symptom resolution, clearance, or two negative PCRs marked the recovered donors of Cohort 3. V and J are TRBV24-1 and TRBJ2-1; 8 bases line up with TRBD1. The sequenced material came from PBMCs or T cells enriched from blood (not recorded which). The sequence was collected from a woman in her fifties or sixties who had recovered from COVID-19. The CDR3 DNA is TGTGCCACCAAACAGGGGGATCGCAATGAGCAGTTCTTC. The encoded protein is CATKQGDRNEQFF.